This TCR beta chain emerged from a study of blood T cell repertoires in COVID-19 (dated by TCRdb to the early 2020s). Looking at the study overall: Samples covering the acute and convalescent phases of COVID-19 were provided by collaborators in the United States, Italy and Spain. HLA class I and class II types, where available, came from metadata supplied by the sample provider rather than from assay-based typing. The material from the prospective study consisted of cDNA or gDNA derived from T cells, B-cell-depleted T cells, or PBMCs. The repertoires were released in a freely available public database intended as a resource for research on the immune response to SARS-CoV-2. The sample metadata nearly always contained a de-identified subject ID, COVID-19 status, age in years and sex. The samples were drawn from the first 160 participants of the ongoing ImmuneRACE study and from 1,254 subjects provided by 6 global collaborators. Deeply sampled blood TCRbeta repertoires from subjects exposed to, actively infected with, or recovered from COVID-19 were included in the dataset. Broad study findings and their caveats: Clinical and demographic metadata were provided uncurated, with the amount varying by source and participant.

The immunoSEQ Assay, a bias-controlled multiplex PCR, was used to amplify TCRbeta CDR3 regions from genomic DNA. The study's processing was this. The number of nucleated cells in each sample was estimated by amplification of reference gene primers within the assay. Sequence reads were collapsed and filtered to measure the absolute abundance of every unique TCRbeta CDR3 rearrangement. For each sample, productive Simpson clonality was calculated as the square root of Simpson's diversity index across productive rearrangements. Entries here come from immuneACCESS through TCRdb and include only in-frame sequences with V and J called. Some clones fail to appear in such tables; in the studies checked, an unresolved V gene covers under half of the shortfall, and the cause of the remainder is unknown. V and J calls and clone size are those listed in that table; D and trimming were worked out from the DNA. Here the sample has 310,000 or so clones; about 85% occur a single time. Roughly 2% of the sample goes to the ten largest clones.

In regard to this clone: The antigen this receptor binds is unknown. Base qualities are not at hand, and no much larger clone is one base apart.

Relative to germline, V is 7 bases shorter and J is 1 base shorter, with 13 bases between their ends. Measured from the cysteine to the phenylalanine, the CDR3 is 15 residues long. The CDR3 DNA has 45 bases and is translated from base 1. As encoded in the germline V gene (reference sequence), CDR1 is LNHDA while CDR2 is SQIVND. Samples from volunteer blood donors who had recovered from COVID-19 were contributed by a second Seattle source. Each collaborating institution followed its own protocols to collect whole blood in K2EDTA tubes. For TCRbeta analysis, collaborator samples were shipped as frozen whole blood, as isolated PBMCs, or as DNA extracted from either sample type.

The clonotype comes from a woman between 50 and 59 years old who had recovered from COVID-19. Sequenced material: peripheral blood. This chain joins TRBV19 to TRBJ2-2; the D gene is possibly TRBD1, with 5 bases matching. At the DNA level, the sequence is TGTGCCAGTAATACTCCCGGACAGAACACCGGGGAGCTGTTTTTT. It is translated as CASNTPGQNTGELFF. Joined to the reference TRBV19 and TRBJ2-2 proteins, this CDR3 gives the full variable domain: DGGITQSPKYLFRKEGQNVTLSCEQNLNHDAMYWYRQDPGQGLRLIYYSQIVNDFQKGDIAEGYSVSREKKESFPLTVTSAQKNPTAFYLCASNTPGQNTGELFFGEGSRLTVL.